Listed below are T cell receptor beta chains from one sample, sequenced in a study of T cell repertoires in cytomegalovirus infection. TCRdb independently ran MiXCR on the reads; one entry per CDR3 protein. The top ten clones hold about 15% of a sample with roughly 280,000 distinct CDR3 sequences, 9.1% of them seen once. The sample was PBMCs. Receptors originate from a human donor in good health (CMV status not recorded). Some clones in this sample may be carry-over from other donors' samples. CDR3s include the opening cysteine and the closing phenylalanine or tryptophan. The D gene is left open where the match is weak. Some rows have no size entry. The others give once, few or many, or a class for an expanded clone.

>NA|TRBV5-5|TRBJ2-2|NA
CASSLEGSRTKTGELFF
TGTGCCAGCAGCTTGGAGGGGTCCCGGACTAAAACCGGGGAGCTGTTTTTT
>NA|TRBV20-1|TRBJ2-3|few
CSAEVGDTQYF
TGCAGTGCCGAGGTGGGAGATACGCAGTATTTT
>NA|TRBV6-5|TRBJ1-5|many
CASRRARDNQPQHF
TGTGCCAGCCGAAGGGCACGGGACAATCAGCCCCAGCATTTT
>TRBD2|TRBV7-9|TRBJ2-1|many
CASSLERGFGKNNEQFF
TGTGCCAGCAGCTTAGAGCGGGGCTTCGGGAAGAACAATGAGCAGTTCTTC
>NA|TRBV7-2|TRBJ2-5|few
CASSSVHFKMGETQYF
TGTGCCAGCAGCTCGGTCCACTTTAAAATGGGGGAGACCCAGTACTTC
>NA|TRBV12-3/TRBV12-4|TRBJ1-3|many
CASSNPNRELSGNTIYF
TGTGCCAGCAGCAATCCGAACAGGGAACTCTCTGGAAACACCATATATTTT
>TRBD1|TRBV7-2|TRBJ1-5|many
CASSLNRGTGQPQHF
TGTGCCAGCAGCTTAAACAGGGGGACGGGACAGCCCCAGCATTTT
>NA|TRBV29-1|TRBJ2-6|many
CSVGRTTTGANVLTF
TGCAGCGTTGGACGGACAACAACCGGGGCCAACGTCCTGACTTTC
>TRBD1|TRBV7-9|TRBJ1-2|few
CASSSTGGGDYGYTF
TGTGCCAGCAGCTCCACAGGGGGGGGTGACTATGGCTACACCTTC
>NA|TRBV23-1|TRBJ2-6|NA
CASSQSDRNSNRESSGANVLTF
TGCGCCAGCAGTCAATCGGACAGAAACAGTAATAGAGAGAGCTCTGGGGCCAACGTCCTGACTTTC
>TRBD2|TRBV7-2|TRBJ2-1|many
CASTLGRGGEQFF
TGTGCCAGCACCCTCGGGAGGGGAGGCGAGCAGTTCTTC
>NA|TRBV7-2|TRBJ2-7|many
CASSLAGGGNSYEQYF
TGTGCCAGCAGCTTAGCGGGGGGCGGGAACTCCTACGAGCAGTACTTC
>TRBD1|TRBV7-2|TRBJ2-3|many
CASSRLQGRTDTQYF
TGTGCCAGCAGCCGCCTACAGGGGCGCACAGATACGCAGTATTTT
>NA|TRBV19|TRBJ2-7|NA
CASSIQGAYEQYF
TGTGCCAGTAGTATTCAGGGCGCCTACGAGCAGTACTTC
>TRBD2|TRBV28|TRBJ2-7|many
CASSLFTGGPWREQYF
TGTGCCAGCAGTTTATTTACGGGAGGGCCTTGGAGGGAGCAGTACTTC
>TRBD1|TRBV20-1|TRBJ1-2|NA
CSARRQGTHGIGYTF
TGCAGTGCTAGGAGACAGGGGACCCATGGGATCGGCTACACCTTC
>NA|TRBV5-1|TRBJ2-5|few
CASSFAGQETQYF
TGCGCCAGCAGCTTTGCAGGGCAAGAGACCCAGTACTTC
>NA|TRBV7-2|TRBJ1-5|many
CASSPQANKNQPQHF
TGTGCCAGCAGCCCCCAGGCGAATAAGAATCAGCCCCAGCATTTT
>NA|TRBV7-2|TRBJ1-2|many
CASSLEGWAGYTF
TGTGCCAGCAGCTTAGAAGGATGGGCCGGCTACACCTTC
>TRBD1|TRBV2|TRBJ2-7|few
CASKTGGSSYEQYF
TGTGCCAGCAAGACAGGGGGCAGCTCCTACGAGCAGTACTTC
>NA|TRBV11-2|TRBJ2-7|many
CASSRPSREASYEQYF
TGTGCCAGCAGCCGCCCGTCCAGGGAAGCCTCCTACGAGCAGTACTTC
>NA|TRBV7-3|TRBJ2-1|many
CASSSGTGYNEQFF
TGTGCCAGCAGCTCCGGGACGGGGTACAATGAGCAGTTCTTC
>NA|TRBV7-2|TRBJ1-1|many
CASSLNGQRNTEAFF
TGTGCCAGCAGCTTAAACGGGCAGAGAAACACTGAAGCTTTCTTT
>TRBD1|TRBV7-2|TRBJ2-3|many
CASIGTVFTDTQYF
TGTGCCAGCATCGGGACAGTTTTCACAGATACGCAGTATTTT
>NA|TRBV6-6|TRBJ1-5|many
CASSYTNQPQHF
TGTGCCAGCAGTTACACGAATCAGCCCCAGCATTTT
>TRBD1|TRBV20-1|TRBJ2-1|many
CSAGTGLREQFF
TGCAGTGCTGGGACAGGCCTTCGTGAGCAGTTCTTC
>TRBD1|TRBV7-2|TRBJ2-3|many
CASSIDRGGTDTQYF
TGTGCCAGCAGCATCGACAGGGGGGGCACAGATACGCAGTATTTT
>TRBD2|TRBV14|TRBJ2-7|many
CASSPGLAGVAEQYF
TGTGCCAGCAGCCCCGGACTAGCGGGAGTAGCCGAGCAGTACTTC
>TRBD2|TRBV7-4|TRBJ2-5|NA
CASSSNSGTSGQETQYF
TGTGCCAGCAGCTCAAACTCCGGGACTAGCGGCCAAGAGACCCAGTACTTC
>NA|TRBV19|TRBJ1-1|many
CASKFRGSDTEAFF
TGTGCCAGTAAGTTCAGGGGAAGTGACACTGAAGCTTTCTTT
>TRBD2|TRBV11-2|TRBJ2-1|many
CASSLGTSGSHEQFF
TGTGCCAGCAGCCTAGGGACTAGCGGGAGTCATGAGCAGTTCTTC
>NA|TRBV19|TRBJ2-4|many
CASSFDRAKNIQYF
TGTGCCAGTAGTTTCGACAGAGCCAAAAACATTCAGTACTTC
>TRBD1|TRBV7-2|TRBJ1-4|NA
CASSFTGGDDEKLFF
TGTGCCAGCAGCTTTACAGGGGGCGATGATGAAAAACTGTTTTTT
>NA|TRBV6-2/TRBV6-3|TRBJ1-6|many
CASSSYNSPLHF
TGTGCCAGCAGCTCCTATAATTCACCCCTCCACTTT
>NA|TRBV5-3|TRBJ1-3|many
CASSLGAGVGNTIYF
TGTGCCAGCAGCTTGGGGGCAGGGGTCGGAAACACCATATATTTT
>NA|TRBV28|TRBJ2-4|NA
CASSLPQDIQYF
TGTGCCAGCAGTTTACCCCAGGACATTCAGTACTTC
>TRBD1|TRBV7-2|TRBJ2-7|many
CASSLMWDRGYEQYF
TGTGCCAGCAGCTTAATGTGGGACAGGGGGTACGAGCAGTACTTC
>TRBD1|TRBV7-6|TRBJ1-1|many
CASSFGTGAEAFF
TGTGCCAGCAGCTTCGGGACAGGGGCTGAAGCTTTCTTT
>TRBD2|TRBV7-2|TRBJ2-3|many
CASSNGLVGTDTQYF
TGTGCCAGCAGCAATGGACTAGTTGGAACAGATACGCAGTATTTT
>NA|TRBV7-2|TRBJ1-2|many
CASSLEVGISYGYTF
TGTGCCAGCAGCTTAGAAGTAGGAATTTCCTATGGCTACACCTTC
>NA|TRBV5-1|TRBJ2-2|few
CASSFVLDTGELFF
TGCGCCAGCAGCTTTGTACTCGACACCGGGGAGCTGTTTTTT
>NA|TRBV6-2/TRBV6-3|TRBJ2-2|few
CASSYTAGRNTGELFF
TGTGCCAGCAGTTACACCGCCGGACGGAATACCGGGGAGCTGTTTTTT
>NA|TRBV7-2|TRBJ2-1|many
CASSLFLGDNEQFF
TGTGCCAGCAGCTTATTTCTGGGCGACAATGAGCAGTTCTTC
>NA|TRBV19|TRBJ2-1|many
CASSMTGTSYNEQFF
TGTGCCAGTAGTATGACCGGGACTTCCTACAATGAGCAGTTCTTC
>NA|TRBV2|TRBJ2-2|NA
CATLPGRGRKDTGELFF
TGTGCCACACTCCCCGGGAGGGGGCGTAAGGACACCGGGGAGCTGTTTTTT
>TRBD1|TRBV28|TRBJ1-3|few
CASSSLPGQGFGNTIYF
TGTGCCAGCAGTTCCCTCCCGGGACAGGGGTTCGGAAACACCATATATTTT
>NA|TRBV29-1|TRBJ2-7|many
CSTTGRSYEQYF
TGCAGCACCACCGGACGGTCCTACGAGCAGTACTTC
>TRBD1|TRBV7-2|TRBJ1-5|many
CASSLGTGVPANQPQHF
TGTGCCAGCAGCCTAGGGACAGGGGTCCCGGCGAATCAGCCCCAGCATTTT
>NA|TRBV18|TRBJ2-1|NA
CASSPPGAPGSYNEQFF
TGTGCCAGCTCACCACCAGGTGCCCCTGGGTCCTACAATGAGCAGTTCTTC
>NA|TRBV4-2|TRBJ2-7|many
CASSQVAGQGSYEQYF
TGTGCCAGCAGCCAAGTAGCGGGACAGGGTTCCTACGAGCAGTACTTC